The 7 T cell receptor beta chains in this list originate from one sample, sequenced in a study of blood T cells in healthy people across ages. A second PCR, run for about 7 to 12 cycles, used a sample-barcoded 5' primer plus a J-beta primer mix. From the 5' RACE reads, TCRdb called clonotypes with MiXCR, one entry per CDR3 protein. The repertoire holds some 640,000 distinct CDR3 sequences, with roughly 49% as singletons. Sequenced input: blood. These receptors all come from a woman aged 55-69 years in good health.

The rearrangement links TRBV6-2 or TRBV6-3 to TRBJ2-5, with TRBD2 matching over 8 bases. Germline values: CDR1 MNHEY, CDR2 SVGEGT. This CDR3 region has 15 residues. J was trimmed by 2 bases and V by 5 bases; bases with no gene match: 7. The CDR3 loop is CASSLLSSGQETQYF. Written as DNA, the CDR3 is TGTGCCAGCAGTCTGTTGTCTAGCGGGCAAGAGACCCAGTACTTC.

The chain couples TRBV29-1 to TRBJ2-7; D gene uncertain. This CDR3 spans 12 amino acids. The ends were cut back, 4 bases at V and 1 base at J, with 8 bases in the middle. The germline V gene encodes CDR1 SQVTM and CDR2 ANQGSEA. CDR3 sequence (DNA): TGCAGCGTTGGTAAACCATCCTACGAGCAGTACTTC. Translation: CSVGKPSYEQYF.

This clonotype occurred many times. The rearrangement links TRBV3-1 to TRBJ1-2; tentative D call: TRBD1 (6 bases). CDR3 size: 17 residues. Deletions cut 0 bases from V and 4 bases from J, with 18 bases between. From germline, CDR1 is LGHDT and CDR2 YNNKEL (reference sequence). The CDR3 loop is CASSQDLEGGARYGYTF. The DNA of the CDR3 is TGTGCCAGCAGCCAAGATCTTGAGGGGGGGGCTCGCTATGGCTACACCTTC.

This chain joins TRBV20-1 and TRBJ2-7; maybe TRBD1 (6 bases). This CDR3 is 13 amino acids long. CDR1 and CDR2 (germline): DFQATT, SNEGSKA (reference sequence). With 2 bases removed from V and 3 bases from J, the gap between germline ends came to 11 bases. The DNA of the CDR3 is TGCAGTGCTAGAAACAGGGTTAACTACGAGCAGTACTTC. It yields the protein CSARNRVNYEQYF.

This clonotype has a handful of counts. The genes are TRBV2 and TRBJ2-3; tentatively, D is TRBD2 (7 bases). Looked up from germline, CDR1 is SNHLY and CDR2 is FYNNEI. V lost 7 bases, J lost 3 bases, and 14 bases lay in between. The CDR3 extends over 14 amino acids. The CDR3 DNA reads TGTGCCAGCACCAGGGGAGGGAGTACAGATACGCAGTATTTT. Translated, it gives CASTRGGSTDTQYF. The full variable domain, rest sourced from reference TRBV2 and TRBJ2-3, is EPEVTQTPSHQVTQMGQEVILRCVPISNHLYFYWYRQILGQKVEFLVSFYNNEISEKSEIFDDQFSVERPDGSNFTLKIRSTKLEDSAMYFCASTRGGSTDTQYFGPGTRLTVL.

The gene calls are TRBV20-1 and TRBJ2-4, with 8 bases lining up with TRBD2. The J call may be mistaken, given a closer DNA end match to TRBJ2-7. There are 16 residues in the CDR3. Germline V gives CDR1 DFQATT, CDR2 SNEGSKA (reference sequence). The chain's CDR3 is CSANAPGLGSFYEQYF. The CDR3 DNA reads TGCAGTGCTAATGCCCCGGGACTAGGGTCCTTTTACGAGCAGTACTTC.

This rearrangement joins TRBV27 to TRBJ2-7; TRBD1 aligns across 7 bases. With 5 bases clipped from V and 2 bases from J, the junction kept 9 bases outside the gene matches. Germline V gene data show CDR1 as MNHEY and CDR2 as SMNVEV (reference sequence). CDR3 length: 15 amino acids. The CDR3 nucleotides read TGTGCCAGCAGTAAGTCGGGGACAGCAGCCTACGAGCAGTACTTC. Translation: CASSKSGTAAYEQYF.